This T cell receptor beta chain stems from a study of blood T cell repertoires in COVID-19. From germline, CDR1 is PRHDT and CDR2 FYEKMQ (reference sequence). Trimming left V 1 base short and J 6 bases short, with 7 bases between. The CDR3 sequence is 13 residues long. This clone was seen once. How the authors handled the data: Reference gene primers were amplified, and this amplification served to estimate nucleated cell counts. Profiled with immunoSEQ multiplex PCR; TCRdb holds only in-frame clones, not every one. V, J and clone size were drawn from that table, and D and trimming were deduced from the DNA. The data show hundreds of thousands of clones, with roughly 90% seen just once and approximately 1.2% held by the top ten.

V and J are TRBV13 and TRBJ2-1; D is unclear. The receptor's source is a man between 40 and 49 years old with acute or convalescent COVID-19. Sequencing was performed on peripheral blood. The CDR3 DNA sequence: TGTGCCAGCAGCTTAGCACTACGCAATGAGCAGTTCTTC. Its protein product is CASSLALRNEQFF.